Below are 21 T cell receptor beta chains sequenced from a single sample in a study of tumor-infiltrating lymphocytes in primary liver carcinoma. A constant-region primer served to make TCR beta cDNA from about 530 ng total RNA. For TCR beta, libraries were produced by three nested multiplex PCR rounds using slightly modified ARM-PCR. The first two PCR rounds used TRBV1-TRBV30 forward primers with a C-beta reverse primer, around 10 cycles each. TCRdb recomputed calls from the multiplex PCR reads with MiXCR, one row per CDR3 protein. The data hold under 200,000 distinct CDR3 sequences, with approximately 64% observed a single time. RNA isolated from unsorted whole blood supplied the blood RNA, with germline DNA also extracted. Material: peripheral blood. Receptor source: a woman aged 60-75 years with primary liver carcinoma and hepatitis B virus infection.

A word on this clonotype: An end of the junction does not agree with germline; a read error may underlie this. The CDR3 DNA is TGTGACAGCAGTTTAGGGCCCAATACTAGCGGGAGGTTT. It is translated as CDSSLGPNTSGRF. V gene TRBV11-2 combines with J gene TRBJ2-7; 12 bases line up with TRBD2. The CDR3 sequence is 13 residues long. Germline V gene lookup returns CDR1 SGHAT and CDR2 FQNNGV.

This chain links TRBV19 with TRBJ2-2, with 12 bases lining up with TRBD2. V shed 4 bases, J shed 3 bases, and the junction held 3 bases outside the gene matches. CDR1 is LNHDA, CDR2 SQIVND, per germline (reference sequence). The CDR3 totals 16 residues. CDR3 nucleotide sequence: TGTGCCAGTAGTAAAAGACTAGCGGGGGACACCGGGGAGCTGTTTTTT. Residues: CASSKRLAGDTGELFF.

With regard to this clonotype: A much more abundant neighbour one base away suggests this may be a read error. V is TRBV12-5 and J is TRBJ1-1; TRBD1 is a possible D gene (6 bases). Trimming removed 5 bases at V and 3 bases at J, with 13 bases between. The germline V gene has CDR1 LGHNT and CDR2 FRNRAP. The CDR3 loop spans 14 amino acids. The CDR3 reads CASGRGEGDTEAFF. Here the CDR3 DNA reads TGTGCTAGTGGTCGGGGCGAGGGGGACACTGAAGCTTTCTTT.

With respect to this clonotype: At one end, the junction sequence differs from germline, possibly due to a read error. The chain uses TRBV4-2 and TRBJ1-1; no definite D call. This CDR3 has 14 residues. The germline CDR1 and CDR2 sequences are LGHNA and YNFKEQ. The CDR3 nucleotides read TGTGCAAGCAGCCATGAGGAGGGAGAGAGAGAAGCTTTCTTT. It codes for CASSHEEGEREAFF.

With respect to this clonotype: Compared with germline, one end of the junction differs, possibly owing to a read error. This chain joins TRBV4-2 and TRBJ1-2; the D gene is possibly TRBD1 (6 bases). The CDR3 loop spans 15 amino acids. Germline V gene data show CDR1 as LGHNA and CDR2 as YNFKEQ. The CDR3 here is CASGHPDRLNHGYTF. The CDR3 bases are TGTGCCAGCGGCCACCCAGACAGGCTGAACCATGGCTACACCTTC.

The chain couples TRBV7-9 to TRBJ2-3; D is unresolved. The V and J ends lost 4 bases and 5 bases respectively, with 13 bases between them. Germline values: CDR1 SEHNR, CDR2 FQNEAQ (reference sequence). The CDR3 spans 14 residues. The CDR3 spells CASSYGRLGDTQYF. The CDR3, as DNA: TGTGCCAGCAGCTATGGACGGCTCGGAGATACGCAGTATTTT.

This clonotype was seen repeatedly, ten times or more. This chain connects TRBV4-1 to TRBJ2-5, with D unresolved. The CDR3 spans 15 residues. Germline V gene lookup returns CDR1 MGHRA and CDR2 YSYEKL. Trimming pared 1 base from V and 2 bases from J, leaving 11 bases between. Written as DNA, the CDR3 is TGCGCCAGCAGCCAAGTCGGCGCGATGCAAGAGACCCAGTACTTC. This translates into CASSQVGAMQETQYF.

The rearrangement links TRBV18 to TRBJ1-3; D possibly corresponds to TRBD1 (6 bases). The CDR3 totals 19 residues. Germline loops: CDR1 KGHSH, CDR2 LQKENI. V lost 3 bases and J lost 0, with 21 bases in between. CDR3 coding DNA: TGTGCCAGCTCACCGATGGCTACCGGGGGGCTCAGCTCTGGAAACACCATATATTTT. This gives the protein CASSPMATGGLSSGNTIYF.

The table lists this clonotype with a few counts. The rearrangement joins TRBV5-6 to TRBJ2-7; tentatively, D is TRBD1 or TRBD2 (5 bases each). Trimming pared 0 bases from V and 2 bases from J, leaving 12 bases between. There are 15 residues in the CDR3. The germline V gene encodes CDR1 SGHDT and CDR2 YYEEEE. The DNA for the CDR3 is TGTGCCAGCAGCTTGGCAAGGGGACCTCCCTACGAGCAGTACTTC. As protein: CASSLARGPPYEQYF.

This clonotype was seen only a few times. Here the CDR3 DNA reads TGTGCCATCAGGAGGGTTGGGAATCAGCCCCAGCATTTT. As protein: CAIRRVGNQPQHF. The gene calls are TRBV10-3 and TRBJ1-5; D uncertain. CDR3 size: 13 residues. The germline V gene encodes CDR1 ENHRY and CDR2 SYGVKD. V was pared by 6 bases and J by 4 bases, with 10 bases between.

Turning to this clonotype: The junction departs from the called germline gene at one end, perhaps through a read error. The V gene is TRBV11-2, the J gene TRBJ2-7; D may be TRBD1 or TRBD2 (5 bases each). Germline V lookup: CDR1 SGHAT, CDR2 FQNNGV. The CDR3 is 12 amino acids. Here the CDR3 reads CASSLGDQEQYF. In DNA, the CDR3 is TGTGCTAGCAGCTTAGGGGACCAGGAGCAGTACTTC.

This clonotype is a singleton in its sample. The rearrangement joins TRBV5-1 to TRBJ2-3; the D is unclear. Germline CDR1 reads SGHRS; CDR2 reads YFSETQ. This CDR3 spans 14 amino acids. The germline V and J ends were trimmed by 0 bases and 1 base, with 6 bases remaining between them. CDR3 sequence: CASSLGLGTDTQYF. As DNA, the CDR3 is TGCGCCAGCAGCTTGGGGCTAGGCACAGATACGCAGTATTTT.

Here the CDR3 DNA reads TGTGCCAGCAGACCAACTCCAAATTTTTCTAGCTACACCTTC. This encodes CASRPTPNFSSYTF. The genes are TRBV28 and TRBJ1-2; D gene unclear. V was pared by 6 bases and J by 9 bases, with 20 bases between. The CDR3 is 14 amino acids. Germline V gene data show CDR1 as MDHEN and CDR2 as SYDVKM.

The genes are TRBV5-8 and TRBJ2-7, with unresolved D. Germline V gene lookup returns CDR1 SGHTS and CDR2 YDEGEE. The V end lost 1 base, the J end lost 6 bases, and 11 bases lay between the germline ends. The CDR3 consists of 13 residues. CDR3 sequence: CASSLREGIEQYF. DNA for the CDR3: TGTGCCAGCAGCTTGAGAGAAGGGATCGAGCAGTACTTC.

Turning to this clonotype: The germline gene is not matched at one end of the junction; a read error may be the cause. The CDR3 sequence: CVSSQDTNGRTRLEQYF. The CDR3 DNA is TGTGTCAGCAGCCAAGATACTAACGGGAGGACCCGGCTCGAGCAGTACTTC. The chain joins TRBV14 to TRBJ2-7; 7 nucleotides line up with TRBD2. The CDR3 is 17 amino acids. Germline CDR1 reads SGHDN; CDR2 reads FVKESK.

Concerning this clonotype itself: The junction departs from germline at one end; a sequencing error may be responsible. The J gene is TRBJ1-1, the V gene TRBV4-2; D remains unclear. Germline CDR1 is LGHNA and CDR2 is YNFKEQ. The CDR3 extends over 15 amino acids. The CDR3 here is CTSSQGRGRWTETFF. CDR3 in DNA: TGTACCAGCAGCCAAGGGCGCGGGCGTTGGACTGAAACTTTCTTT.

With respect to this clonotype: At one boundary the junction diverges from the germline segment, which might be a read error. The rearrangement joins TRBV5-1 to TRBJ2-5; 15 nucleotides match TRBD2. Germline V gene data show CDR1 as SGHRS and CDR2 as YFSETQ. The CDR3 has 18 amino acids. The CDR3 reads CASNLGLAGGRLVETQYF. CDR3 nucleotides: TGCGCCAGCAACTTGGGACTAGCGGGAGGACGCCTTGTCGAGACCCAGTACTTC.

This clonotype came up once. One end of the junction does not line up with germline, which may come from a read error. CDR3 loop: CASSVGQGRNSSLHF. In DNA, the CDR3 is TGTGCCAGCAGCGTCGGACAGGGGCGGAATTCATCCCTCCACTTT. The chain couples TRBV5-5 to TRBJ1-6, with TRBD1 matching over 9 bases. The CDR3 runs 15 residues. The germline CDR1 and CDR2 sequences are SGHKS and YYEKEE (reference sequence).

This clonotype was observed many times. The chain has TRBV6-1 and TRBJ2-7; 10 positions match TRBD2. CDR3 length: 16 amino acids. Germline CDR1 and CDR2: MNHNS and SASEGT. Trimming took 3 bases from V and 3 from J; bases not matched to a gene: 8. The CDR3 nucleotides are TGTGCCAGCAGTGAGTTTCTAGCGGGAGCCGTCTACGAGCAGTACTTC. Its protein is CASSEFLAGAVYEQYF.

Points on this clonotype: Because it lacks the conserved phenylalanine or tryptophan at the end, this CDR3 is likely a read error. The DNA is left out, because the CDR3 cannot be placed on it with certainty; the CDR3 is given as TCRdb lists it. The chain links TRBV11-1 to TRBJ2-7; the D call in the table, TRBD1, was not verified against the DNA. The length of the CDR3 is 11 amino acids, counting both ends. Germline V lookup: CDR1 SGHAT, CDR2 FQDESV (reference sequence). The CDR3 sequence: CASSSGPVLYL.

This clonotype was seen more than once but under ten times. The chain has TRBV30 and TRBJ1-6; 7 bases are a match to TRBD1. The CDR3 is made up of 18 amino acids. Trimming removed 2 bases from V and 5 bases from J; junction bases left unmatched: 15. CDR1 GTSNPN and CDR2 SVGIG come from the germline V gene (reference sequence). The CDR3 nucleotides read TGTGCCTGGAGTTTCCGGGACAGCGGAACCAAGAATAATTCACCCCTCCACTTT. It yields the protein CAWSFRDSGTKNNSPLHF.